This is a list of T cell receptor beta chains from one sample in a study of blood T cell repertoires in COVID-19. Only in-frame clones appear in the TCRdb table, and some are missing; sequencing was by immunoSEQ multiplex PCR. The table has 150,000 to 200,000 clones, approximately 80% seen once. Sequenced input: peripheral blood. The receptors stem from a human donor in a cohort sampled during active COVID-19. CDR3s include the opening cysteine and the closing phenylalanine or tryptophan. The order of the fields is CDR3 DNA, CDR3 protein, clone size, D gene, V gene, J gene. A D gene is named only where the DNA matches it firmly. Clone size, where shown, is once, few, many, or a class for clones that have expanded.

cdr3_nt: TGTGCCAGCAGCCGGGGACAGGGGAGCGAGCAGTACTTC; cdr3_aa: CASSRGQGSEQYF; clone_size: few; d_call: TRBD1; v_call: TRBV16; j_call: TRBJ2-7
cdr3_nt: TGTGCCACCAGCAGAGATAGGCGGGGCTACGAGCAGTACTTC; cdr3_aa: CATSRDRRGYEQYF; clone_size: .; d_call: .; v_call: TRBV15; j_call: TRBJ2-7
cdr3_nt: TGTGCCAGCAGTTGGGCTAGCGGGAGGGCCGGGAATGAGCAGTTCTTC; cdr3_aa: CASSWASGRAGNEQFF; clone_size: .; d_call: TRBD2; v_call: TRBV27; j_call: TRBJ2-1
cdr3_nt: TGTGCCAGCAGCTTAGGTACAGTATCCTACGAGCAGTACTTC; cdr3_aa: CASSLGTVSYEQYF; clone_size: .; d_call: .; v_call: TRBV7-8; j_call: TRBJ2-7
cdr3_nt: TGTGCCAGCAGCGTGACTATGGGGGACTCCACCAGTGAGCAGTTCTTC; cdr3_aa: CASSVTMGDSTSEQFF; clone_size: .; d_call: .; v_call: TRBV9; j_call: TRBJ2-1
cdr3_nt: TGCGCCAGCAGCCCTAATGACAGGGGAAGGGGCTACACCTTC; cdr3_aa: CASSPNDRGRGYTF; clone_size: .; d_call: TRBD1; v_call: TRBV5-1; j_call: TRBJ1-2
cdr3_nt: TGTGCCTGGAGTCCTGGGAGGCAGGGAGGAGAGCCCCAGCATTTT; cdr3_aa: CAWSPGRQGGEPQHF; clone_size: .; d_call: .; v_call: TRBV30; j_call: TRBJ1-5
cdr3_nt: TGTGCCAGCGGCCGGACAGGGGTTGTCTATGGCTACACCTTC; cdr3_aa: CASGRTGVVYGYTF; clone_size: .; d_call: TRBD1; v_call: TRBV6-2/TRBV6-3; j_call: TRBJ1-2
cdr3_nt: TGTGCCTGGAGTCCACGACTAGCGGGGGGGCCGAGAGAGACCCAGTACTTC; cdr3_aa: CAWSPRLAGGPRETQYF; clone_size: once; d_call: TRBD2; v_call: TRBV30; j_call: TRBJ2-5
cdr3_nt: TGTGCCAGCAGTTTAACGGGGAGGGGAAACACCATATATTTT; cdr3_aa: CASSLTGRGNTIYF; clone_size: .; d_call: .; v_call: TRBV27; j_call: TRBJ1-3
cdr3_nt: TGTGCCTGGAGTTCTATCGACAGGGGAAGGACTGAAGCTTTCTTT; cdr3_aa: CAWSSIDRGRTEAFF; clone_size: .; d_call: TRBD1; v_call: TRBV30; j_call: TRBJ1-1
cdr3_nt: TGTGCCAGCAGCCACTCAGCGGACGCTAACTATGGCTACACCTTC; cdr3_aa: CASSHSADANYGYTF; clone_size: .; d_call: .; v_call: TRBV11-2; j_call: TRBJ1-2
cdr3_nt: TGCGCCAGCAGCTTACCGACAGGGGGGGGAGAAGAGACCCAGTACTTC; cdr3_aa: CASSLPTGGGEETQYF; clone_size: .; d_call: TRBD1; v_call: TRBV5-1; j_call: TRBJ2-5